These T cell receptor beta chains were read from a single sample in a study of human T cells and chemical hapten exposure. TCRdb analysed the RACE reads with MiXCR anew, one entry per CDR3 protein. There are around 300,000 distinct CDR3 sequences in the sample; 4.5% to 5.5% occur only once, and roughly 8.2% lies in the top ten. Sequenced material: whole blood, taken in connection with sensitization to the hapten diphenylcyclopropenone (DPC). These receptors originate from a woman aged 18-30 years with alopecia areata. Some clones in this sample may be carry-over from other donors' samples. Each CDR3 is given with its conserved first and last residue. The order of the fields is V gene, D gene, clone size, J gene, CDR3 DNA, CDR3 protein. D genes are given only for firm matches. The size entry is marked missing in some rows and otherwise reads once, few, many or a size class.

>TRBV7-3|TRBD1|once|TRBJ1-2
TGTGCCAGCAGCATTGGACAGGGGAACCCCTATGGCTACACCTTC
CASSIGQGNPYGYTF
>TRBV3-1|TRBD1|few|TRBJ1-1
TGTGCCAGCAGCCCGACAGGGGAGTTCACTGAAGCTTTCTTT
CASSPTGEFTEAFF
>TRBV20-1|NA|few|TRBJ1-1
TGCAGTGCTAGAGCTCCAGGGGTTAGACCTGAAGCTTTCTTT
CSARAPGVRPEAFF
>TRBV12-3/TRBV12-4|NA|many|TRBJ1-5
TGTGCCAGCGGCGTTTCAGGGTCAAGCAATCAGCCCCAGCATTTT
CASGVSGSSNQPQHF
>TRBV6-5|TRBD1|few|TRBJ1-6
TGTGCCAGCAGTTTCAACAGGGGGAGTTCACCCCTCCACTTT
CASSFNRGSSPLHF
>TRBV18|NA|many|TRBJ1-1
TGTGCCAGCTCACCCCAACGGGATCGCGTCACTGAAGCTTTCTTT
CASSPQRDRVTEAFF
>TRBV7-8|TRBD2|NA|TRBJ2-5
TGTGCCAGCAGCTCTCCCGGGACTAGCGGGTACCAAGAGACCCAGTACTTC
CASSSPGTSGYQETQYF
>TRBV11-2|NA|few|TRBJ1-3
TGTGCCAGCATCAGGGGAGGAACCTACTCTGGAAACACCATATATTTT
CASIRGGTYSGNTIYF
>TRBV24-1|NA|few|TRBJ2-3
TGTGCCACCAGTGACTTAGGATATACGCAGTATTTT
CATSDLGYTQYF
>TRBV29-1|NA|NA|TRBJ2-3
TGCAGCGCCCCTCAGGGGCCCTACACAGATACGCAGTATTTT
CSAPQGPYTDTQYF
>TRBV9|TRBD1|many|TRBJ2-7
TGTGCCAGCAGCGTAGCTTCAGAGGGGGCTACCTACGAGCAGTACTTC
CASSVASEGATYEQYF
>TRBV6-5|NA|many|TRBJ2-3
TGTGCCAGCAGTTACTCGAGGCTCGGCACCAGCACAGATACGCAGTATTTT
CASSYSRLGTSTDTQYF
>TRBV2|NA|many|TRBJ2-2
TGTGCCAGCAGTGACCCATCCCGGAACACCGGGGAGCTGTTTTTT
CASSDPSRNTGELFF
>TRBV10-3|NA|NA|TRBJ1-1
TGTGCCATGAGTTCCCAAATGAACACTGAAGCTTTCTTT
CAMSSQMNTEAFF
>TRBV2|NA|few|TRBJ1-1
TGTGTCCTGGGGCTGAACCGGGGAAACACTGAAGCTTTCTTT
CVLGLNRGNTEAFF
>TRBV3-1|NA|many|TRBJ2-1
TGTGCCAGCAGCCATGACACATTCTCCTACAATGAGCAGTTCTTC
CASSHDTFSYNEQFF
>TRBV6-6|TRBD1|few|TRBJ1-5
TGTGCCAGCAAACAGGGGAACCAGCCCCAGCATTTT
CASKQGNQPQHF
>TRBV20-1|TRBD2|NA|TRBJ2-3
TGCAGTGCCATGCCTCTAGCGGGGAGTAGCACAGATACGCAGTATTTT
CSAMPLAGSSTDTQYF
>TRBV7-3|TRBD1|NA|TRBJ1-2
TGTGCCAGCAGCTTCCCAGGGGGGACTTATGGCTACACCTTC
CASSFPGGTYGYTF
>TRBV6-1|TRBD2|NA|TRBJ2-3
TGTGCCAGCAGGACGAGTTGGGGTAGCGGGGGGGCAGATACGCAGTATTTT
CASRTSWGSGGADTQYF
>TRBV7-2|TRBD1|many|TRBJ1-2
TGTGCCAGCAGCTTAGTAGTGACAGGGCATGGTGGCTACACCTTC
CASSLVVTGHGGYTF
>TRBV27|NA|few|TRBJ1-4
TGTGCCAGCAGGGGTCCTCATGAAAAACTGTTTTTT
CASRGPHEKLFF
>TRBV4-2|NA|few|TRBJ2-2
TGTGCCAGCAGCCGGGGACCTACGAACACCGGGGAGCTGTTTTTT
CASSRGPTNTGELFF
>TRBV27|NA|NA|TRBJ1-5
TGTGCCAGCAGTTTATCGGGAAACTCTAATCAGCCCCAGCATTTT
CASSLSGNSNQPQHF
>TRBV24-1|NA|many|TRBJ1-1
TGTGCCACCAGTGACCTGAACACTGAAGCTTTCTTT
CATSDLNTEAFF
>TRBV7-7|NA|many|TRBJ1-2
TGTGCTAGCACCGTGGGCAGGGAGATTGATGGCTACACCTTC
CASTVGREIDGYTF
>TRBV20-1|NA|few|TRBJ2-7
TGCAGTGCTATTAGGACCCAATTGGAGGGGGAGCAGTACTTC
CSAIRTQLEGEQYF
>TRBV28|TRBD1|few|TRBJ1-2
TGTGCCAGCGGTAGACAGGGAATTTATGGCTACACCTTC
CASGRQGIYGYTF
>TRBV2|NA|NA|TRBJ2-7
TGTGCCAGCAGTGACTGGGACGAGTCCTCCCCAGCCTACGAGCAGTACTTC
CASSDWDESSPAYEQYF
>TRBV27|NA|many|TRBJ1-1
TGTGCCAGCAGGGTGGGGGACTTGAACACTGAAGCTTTCTTT
CASRVGDLNTEAFF
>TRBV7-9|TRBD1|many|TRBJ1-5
TGTGCCAGCAGCCTGGACAGGGGGGCCCTCAATCAGCCCCAGCATTTT
CASSLDRGALNQPQHF
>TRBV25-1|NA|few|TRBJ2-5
TGTGCCAGCCACGGACCGGGAGAGACCCAGTACTTC
CASHGPGETQYF
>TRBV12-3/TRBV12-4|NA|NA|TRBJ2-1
TGTGCCAGCAGTTACAGGTGGTCCTACAATGAGCAGTTCTTC
CASSYRWSYNEQFF
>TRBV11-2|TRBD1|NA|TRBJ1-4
TGTGCCAGCAGCTATCCCGACAGGGTGGGCGCTGAAAAACTGTTTTTT
CASSYPDRVGAEKLFF
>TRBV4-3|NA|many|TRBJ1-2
TGCGCCAGCAGCCAAGGAACAGCCTATGGCTACACCTTC
CASSQGTAYGYTF
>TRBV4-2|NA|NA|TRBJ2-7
TGTGCCAGCAGCCAAGTAAGGGATACTAATGATGGGGAGCAGTACTTC
CASSQVRDTNDGEQYF
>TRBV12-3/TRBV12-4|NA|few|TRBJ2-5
TGTGCCAGCAGTGCCCAAGGAGCAGAGACCCAGTACTTC
CASSAQGAETQYF
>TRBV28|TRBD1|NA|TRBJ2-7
TGTGCCAGCAGTCCCCCGGGACAGGGAAACTCCTACGAGCAGTACTTC
CASSPPGQGNSYEQYF
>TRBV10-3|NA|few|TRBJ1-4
TGTGCCATCAGTGGTGGCCCAGGACAAATTAATGAAAAACTGTTTTTT
CAISGGPGQINEKLFF
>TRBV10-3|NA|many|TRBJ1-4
TGTGCCATCAGTGAAGGCGACACGGCGGACCGACTGTTTTTT
CAISEGDTADRLFF
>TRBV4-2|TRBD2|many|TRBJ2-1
TGTGCCAGCAGCCATGAAGCGGGGGCTTACAATGAGCAGTTCTTC
CASSHEAGAYNEQFF
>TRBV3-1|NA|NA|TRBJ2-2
TGTGCCAGCAGCCAAGGGATGACCCCAACTAACACCGGGGAGCTGTTTTTT
CASSQGMTPTNTGELFF
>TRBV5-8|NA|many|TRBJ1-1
TGTGCCAGCAGTGTGTGGAGTAACACTGAAGCTTTCTTT
CASSVWSNTEAFF
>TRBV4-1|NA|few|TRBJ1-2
TGCGCCAGCAGGGGGGTTGGGGGCTATGGCTACACCTTC
CASRGVGGYGYTF
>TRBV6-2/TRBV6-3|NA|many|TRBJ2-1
TGTGCCAGCAGTTTCGGACCTCGTAATGAGCAGTTCTTC
CASSFGPRNEQFF
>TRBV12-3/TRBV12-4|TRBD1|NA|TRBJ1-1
TGTGCCAGCAGTCCCCGCGAAGGGGCAGGGGGCATCACTGAAGCTTTCTTT
CASSPREGAGGITEAFF
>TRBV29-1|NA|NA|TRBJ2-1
TGCAGCGTCGATGACACTACCCGGACGTCCTACAATGAGCAGTTCTTC
CSVDDTTRTSYNEQFF
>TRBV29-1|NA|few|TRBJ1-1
TGCAGCGTTGAGGGGACATCCCCTGAAGCTTTCTTT
CSVEGTSPEAFF
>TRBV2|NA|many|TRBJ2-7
TGTGCCAGCAGTGATAAGGGACGGCTGGTCTACGAGCAGTACTTC
CASSDKGRLVYEQYF
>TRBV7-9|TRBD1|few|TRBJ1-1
TGTGCCAGCAGCTTAATGGCAGGGGGCGCGAACACTGAAGCTTTCTTT
CASSLMAGGANTEAFF
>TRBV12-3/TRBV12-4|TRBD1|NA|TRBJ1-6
TGTGCCAGCAGTTTACAGGGGGTTGGTTCACCCCTCCACTTT
CASSLQGVGSPLHF
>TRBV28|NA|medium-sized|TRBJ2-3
TGTGCCAGCAGTTTTAGGGACATGGCAACAGATACGCAGTATTTT
CASSFRDMATDTQYF
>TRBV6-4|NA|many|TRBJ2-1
TGTGCCAGCAGTGCAGATCTGGTTGGGAATGAGCAGTTCTTC
CASSADLVGNEQFF
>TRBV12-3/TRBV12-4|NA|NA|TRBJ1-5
TGTGCCAGCAGTCAAACTCAAGGCGTTCAGCCCCAGCATTTT
CASSQTQGVQPQHF
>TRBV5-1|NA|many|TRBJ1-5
TGCGCCAGCAGCTATACAGGGAATCAGCCCCAGCATTTT
CASSYTGNQPQHF
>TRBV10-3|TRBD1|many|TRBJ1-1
TGTGCCATCGCCACCCTGGACAGGGGAACCGATGCTTTCTTT
CAIATLDRGTDAFF
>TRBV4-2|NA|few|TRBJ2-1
TGTGCCAGCATCCACAGCATGGAGGGGGCGGCGTCGGAGCAGTTCTTC
CASIHSMEGAASEQFF